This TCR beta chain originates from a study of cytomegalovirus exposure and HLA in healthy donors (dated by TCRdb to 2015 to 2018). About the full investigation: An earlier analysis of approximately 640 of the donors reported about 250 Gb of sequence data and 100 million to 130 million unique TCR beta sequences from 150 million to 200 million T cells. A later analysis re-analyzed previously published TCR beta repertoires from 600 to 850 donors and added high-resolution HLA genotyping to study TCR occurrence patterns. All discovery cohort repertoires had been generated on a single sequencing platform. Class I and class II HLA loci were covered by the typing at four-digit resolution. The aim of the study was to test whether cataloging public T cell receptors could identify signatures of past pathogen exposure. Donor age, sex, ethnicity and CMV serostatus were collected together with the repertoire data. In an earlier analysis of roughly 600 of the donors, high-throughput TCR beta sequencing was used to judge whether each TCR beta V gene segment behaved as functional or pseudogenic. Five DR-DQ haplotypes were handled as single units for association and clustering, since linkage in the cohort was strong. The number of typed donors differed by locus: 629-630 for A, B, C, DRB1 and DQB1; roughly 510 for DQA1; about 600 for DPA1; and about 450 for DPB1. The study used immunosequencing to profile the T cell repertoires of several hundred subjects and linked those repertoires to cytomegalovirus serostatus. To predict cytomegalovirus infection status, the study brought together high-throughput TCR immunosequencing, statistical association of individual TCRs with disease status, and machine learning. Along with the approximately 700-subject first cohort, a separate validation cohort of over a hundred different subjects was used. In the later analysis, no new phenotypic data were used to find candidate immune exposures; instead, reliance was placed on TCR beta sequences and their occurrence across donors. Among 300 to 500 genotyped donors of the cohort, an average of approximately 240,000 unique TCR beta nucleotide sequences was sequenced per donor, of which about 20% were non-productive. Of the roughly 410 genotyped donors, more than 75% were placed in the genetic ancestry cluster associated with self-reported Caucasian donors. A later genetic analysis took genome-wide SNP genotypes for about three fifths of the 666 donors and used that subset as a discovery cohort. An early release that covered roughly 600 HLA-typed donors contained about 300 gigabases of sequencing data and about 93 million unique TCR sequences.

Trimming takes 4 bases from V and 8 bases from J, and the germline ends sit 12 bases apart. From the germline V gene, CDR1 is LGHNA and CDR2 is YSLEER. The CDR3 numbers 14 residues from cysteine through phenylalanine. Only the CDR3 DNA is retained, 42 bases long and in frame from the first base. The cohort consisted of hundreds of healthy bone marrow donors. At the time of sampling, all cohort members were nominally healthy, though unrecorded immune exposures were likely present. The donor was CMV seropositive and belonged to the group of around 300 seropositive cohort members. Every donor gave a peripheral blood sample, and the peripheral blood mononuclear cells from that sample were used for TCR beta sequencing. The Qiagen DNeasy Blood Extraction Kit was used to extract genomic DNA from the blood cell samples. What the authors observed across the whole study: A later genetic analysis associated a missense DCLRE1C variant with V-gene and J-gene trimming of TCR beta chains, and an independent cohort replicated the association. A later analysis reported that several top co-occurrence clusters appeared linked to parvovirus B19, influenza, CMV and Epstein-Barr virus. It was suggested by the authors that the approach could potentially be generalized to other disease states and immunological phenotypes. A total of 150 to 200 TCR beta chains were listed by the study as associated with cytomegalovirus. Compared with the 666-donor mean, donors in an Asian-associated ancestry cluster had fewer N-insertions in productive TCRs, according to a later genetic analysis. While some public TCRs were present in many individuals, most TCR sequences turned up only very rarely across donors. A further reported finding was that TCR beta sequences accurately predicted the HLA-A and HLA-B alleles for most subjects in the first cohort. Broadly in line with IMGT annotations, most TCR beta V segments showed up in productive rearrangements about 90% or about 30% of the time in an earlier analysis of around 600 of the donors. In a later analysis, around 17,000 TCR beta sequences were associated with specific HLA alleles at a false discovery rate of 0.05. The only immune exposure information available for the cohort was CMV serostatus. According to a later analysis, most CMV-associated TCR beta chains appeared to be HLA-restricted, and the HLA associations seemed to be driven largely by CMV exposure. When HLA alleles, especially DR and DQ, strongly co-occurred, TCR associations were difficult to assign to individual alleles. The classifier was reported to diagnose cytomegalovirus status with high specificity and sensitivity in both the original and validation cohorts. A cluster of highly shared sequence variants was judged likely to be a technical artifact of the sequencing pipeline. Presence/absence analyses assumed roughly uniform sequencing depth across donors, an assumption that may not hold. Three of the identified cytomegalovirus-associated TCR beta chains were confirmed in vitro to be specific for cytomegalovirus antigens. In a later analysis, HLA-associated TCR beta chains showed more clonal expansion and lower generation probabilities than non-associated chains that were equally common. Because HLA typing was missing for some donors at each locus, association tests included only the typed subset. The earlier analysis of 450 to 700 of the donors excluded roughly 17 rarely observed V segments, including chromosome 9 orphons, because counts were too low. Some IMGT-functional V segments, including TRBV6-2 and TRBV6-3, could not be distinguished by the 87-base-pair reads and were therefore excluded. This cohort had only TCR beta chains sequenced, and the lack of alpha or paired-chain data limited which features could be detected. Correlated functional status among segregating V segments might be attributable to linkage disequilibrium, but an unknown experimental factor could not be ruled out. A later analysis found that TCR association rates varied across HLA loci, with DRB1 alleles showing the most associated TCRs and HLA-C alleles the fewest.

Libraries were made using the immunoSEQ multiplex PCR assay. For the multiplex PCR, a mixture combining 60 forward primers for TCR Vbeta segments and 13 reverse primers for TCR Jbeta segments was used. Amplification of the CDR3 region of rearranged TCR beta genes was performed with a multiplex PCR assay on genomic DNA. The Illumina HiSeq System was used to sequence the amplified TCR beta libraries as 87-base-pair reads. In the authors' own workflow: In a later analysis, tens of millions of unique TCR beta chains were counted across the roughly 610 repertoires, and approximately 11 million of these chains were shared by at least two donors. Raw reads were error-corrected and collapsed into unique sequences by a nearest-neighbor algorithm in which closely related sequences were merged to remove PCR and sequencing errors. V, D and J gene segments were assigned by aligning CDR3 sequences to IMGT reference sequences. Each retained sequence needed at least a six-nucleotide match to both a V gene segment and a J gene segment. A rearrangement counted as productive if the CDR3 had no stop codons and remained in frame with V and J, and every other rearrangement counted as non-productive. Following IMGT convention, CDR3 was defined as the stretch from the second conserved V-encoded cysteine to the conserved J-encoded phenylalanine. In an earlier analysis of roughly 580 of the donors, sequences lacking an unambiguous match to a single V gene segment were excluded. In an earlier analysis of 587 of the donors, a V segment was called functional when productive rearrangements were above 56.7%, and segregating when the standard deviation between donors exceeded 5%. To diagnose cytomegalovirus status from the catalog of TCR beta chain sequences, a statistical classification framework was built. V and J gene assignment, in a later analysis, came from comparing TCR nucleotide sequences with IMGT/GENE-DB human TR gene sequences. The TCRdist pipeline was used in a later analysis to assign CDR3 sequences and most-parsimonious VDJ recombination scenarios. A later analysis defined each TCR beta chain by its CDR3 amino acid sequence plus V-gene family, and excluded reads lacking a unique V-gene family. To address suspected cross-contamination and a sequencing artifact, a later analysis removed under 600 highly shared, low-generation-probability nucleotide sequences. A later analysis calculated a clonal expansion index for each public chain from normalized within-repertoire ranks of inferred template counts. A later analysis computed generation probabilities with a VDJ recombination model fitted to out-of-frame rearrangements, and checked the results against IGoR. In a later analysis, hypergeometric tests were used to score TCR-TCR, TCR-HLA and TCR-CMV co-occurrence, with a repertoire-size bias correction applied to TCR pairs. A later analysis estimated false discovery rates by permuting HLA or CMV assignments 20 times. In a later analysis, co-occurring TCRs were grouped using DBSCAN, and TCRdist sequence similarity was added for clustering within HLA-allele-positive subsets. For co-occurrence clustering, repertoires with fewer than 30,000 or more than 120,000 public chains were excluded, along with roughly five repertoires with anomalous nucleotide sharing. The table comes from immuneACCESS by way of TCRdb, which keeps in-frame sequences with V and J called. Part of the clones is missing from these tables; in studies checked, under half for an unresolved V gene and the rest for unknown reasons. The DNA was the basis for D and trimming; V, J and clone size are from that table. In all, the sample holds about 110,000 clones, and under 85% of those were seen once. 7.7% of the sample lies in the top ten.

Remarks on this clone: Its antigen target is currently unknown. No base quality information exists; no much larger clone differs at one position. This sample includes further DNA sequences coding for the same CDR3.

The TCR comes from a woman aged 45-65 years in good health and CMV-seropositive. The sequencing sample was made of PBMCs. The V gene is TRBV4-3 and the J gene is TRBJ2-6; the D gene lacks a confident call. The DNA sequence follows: TGCGCCAGCAGCCCAGGCCCACCGACCAACGTCCTGACTTTC. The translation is CASSPGPPTNVLTF.